This TCR beta chain comes out of a study of cytomegalovirus exposure and HLA in healthy donors. On this clone: Its target is not known.

Study findings and constraints: TCR beta chains numbering under 200 were designated cytomegalovirus-associated. An ancestry cluster, one associated with Asian ancestry, reportedly showed fewer N-insertions than the approximately 700-donor mean in a later analysis.

Primers for the PCR totalled 60 Vbeta and 13 Jbeta. Under the authors' procedure: A later analysis counted around 80 million unique TCR beta chains, around 11 million shared. Profiled with immunoSEQ multiplex PCR; TCRdb holds only in-frame clones, not every one. Clonal size and the V and J genes are those of that table, whereas D and trimming came from the DNA. The data hold around 150,000 clones, with 60% to 80% observed a single time. This CDR3 contains 14 residues. V lost 6 bases to trimming and J lost 3 bases; unmatched junction nucleotides: 7. Germline V lookup: CDR1 MNHEY, CDR2 SVGAGI. Sequenced: PBMCs. The receptor was isolated from a woman in her thirties or forties in good health and CMV-seronegative. The gene calls are TRBV6-5 and TRBJ1-2; TRBD1 aligns across 7 bases. CDR3 region: CASRHNDRDYGYTF. CDR3 nucleotides: TGTGCCAGCAGGCACAACGACAGGGACTATGGCTACACCTTC.